This TCR beta chain emerged from a study of tumor and adjacent non-tumor tissue in lung cancer. TCRbeta libraries were built with three rounds of nested PCR, modified from ARM-PCR. Each CDR3 protein is one row after TCRdb ran MiXCR on the multiplex PCR reads. The sample contains fewer than 80,000 distinct CDR3 sequences, less than 75% of which appear only once. This clonotype showed up just once. Its antigen is still unknown. A junction end diverges from the germline sequence, so it may reflect a read error. No cell sorting was done before RNA was extracted from the tissue. This CDR3 is built from 13 residues. Germline loops: CDR1 SGHAT, CDR2 FQNNGV. General study findings and limits: Patients with more diverse tumor TCRs had worse survival. Tumor repertoires had a smaller top 100 clone share than normal lung.

The chain couples TRBV11-2 to TRBJ2-5; D is ambiguous. The source material was lung tumor tissue. This TCR came from a woman between 65 and 79 years old with non-small cell lung cancer. The CDR3 sequence is CAGSHSLAETQYF. The CDR3 DNA sequence: TGTGCCGGCAGCCATAGCCTTGCGGAGACCCAGTACTTC.